The 5 T cell receptor beta chains listed next were all sequenced from one sample in a study of T cells in Graves' hyperthyroidism and ophthalmopathy. RNA transcripts were the template for amplifying TCR beta CDR3 regions. First-round RT-PCR with HTBI primers amplified the TCR CDR3 region. MiXCR was run by TCRdb on the multiplex PCR reads, yielding one entry per CDR3 protein. The table includes more than 300,000 distinct CDR3 sequences, under 20% detected once. Sequenced: blood. All receptors come from a man aged 18 to 35 with Graves' ophthalmopathy.

This clonotype was seen ten or more times. The chain uses TRBV18 and TRBJ1-1; D gene unclear. Looked up from germline, CDR1 is KGHSH and CDR2 is LQKENI. The CDR3 totals 14 residues. V was pared by 2 bases and J by 2 bases, with 9 bases between. This CDR3 reads CASSPATENTEAFF. The CDR3 DNA reads as TGTGCCAGCTCACCAGCGACGGAAAACACTGAAGCTTTCTTT. Full variable domain (rest looked up from reference TRBV18 and TRBJ1-1): NAGVMQNPRHLVRRRGQEARLRCSPMKGHSHVYWYRQLPEEGLKFMVYLQKENIIDESGMPKERFSAEFPKEGPSILRIQQVVRGDSAAYFCASSPATENTEAFFGQGTRLTVV.

The table lists this clonotype with a count of one. The chain employs TRBV12-3 or TRBV12-4 and TRBJ2-7; 8 nucleotides match TRBD1. This CDR3 region has 14 residues. Unmatched junction bases numbered 5, after V lost 6 bases and J lost 1 base. The CDR3 loop is CASRLRTGSYEQYF. The CDR3 coding sequence is TGTGCCAGCAGACTACGGACAGGGTCCTACGAGCAGTACTTC.

This clonotype was observed at least ten times. The chain is built from TRBV6-1 and TRBJ2-7; 8 bases are shared with TRBD2. CDR1 and CDR2 (germline): MNHNS, SASEGT. With 5 bases clipped from V and 7 bases from J, the junction kept 19 bases outside the gene matches. The CDR3 runs 17 residues. CDR3 loop: CASSYLATGGTLVEQYF. The CDR3 DNA follows: TGTGCCAGCAGTTACCTAGCTACGGGGGGGACCCTAGTGGAGCAGTACTTC.

This clonotype was detected many times. CDR3 in amino acids: CASSQDKLGRETQYF. The DNA of the CDR3 is TGTGCCAGCAGCCAAGATAAGCTAGGAAGAGAGACCCAGTACTTC. The chain carries TRBV3-1 and TRBJ2-5; the D is unclear. V was cut by 0 bases and J by 4 bases, with 12 bases left in between. CDR1 is LGHDT and CDR2 is YNNKEL in the germline V gene (reference sequence). The CDR3 extends over 15 amino acids.

In its sample, this clonotype was seen many times. This chain links TRBV12-3 or TRBV12-4 with TRBJ2-1; 16 bases map to TRBD2. This CDR3 spans 18 amino acids. V gave up 5 bases and J gave up 2 bases; unmatched junction bases: 6. DNA of the CDR3: TGTGCCAGCAGTCCTGGGACTAGCGGGGGGGCCGCCTACAATGAGCAGTTCTTC. Protein: CASSPGTSGGAAYNEQFF.